These 6 T cell receptor beta chains were all obtained from the same sample, sequenced in a study of control samples from healthy donors and cancer patients. TCRdb's copy holds only in-frame clones and misses some; the assay was immunoSEQ multiplex PCR. The data show under 60,000 clones, about 93% seen once. The material sequenced was blood. The receptor set was obtained from a man aged 25-45 years in good health.

The genes are TRBV3-1 (or the pseudogene TRBV3-2) and TRBJ2-5; D possibly uses TRBD1 or TRBD2 (6 bases each). V was cut by 2 bases and J by 4 bases, with 14 bases left in between. Germline CDR1 and CDR2: LGHDT and YNNKEL (reference sequence). This CDR3 is 15 amino acids long. Here the CDR3 DNA reads TGTGCCAGCAGCCAAAGGGGGGCGCCGGCAGAGACCCAGTACTTC. Its translation: CASSQRGAPAETQYF.

The chain carries TRBV29-1 and TRBJ2-5, with TRBD1 identical over 11 bases. Germline V lookup: CDR1 SQVTM, CDR2 ANQGSEA. The V gene end was trimmed by 3 bases and the J gene end by 5 bases; junction bases not matched to a gene: 8. This CDR3 spans 15 amino acids. CDR3: CSVEGTGGMRETQYF. CDR3 sequence (DNA): TGCAGCGTTGAGGGGACAGGGGGAATGAGGGAGACCCAGTACTTC.

The CDR3: CASSRVPGAGELFF. DNA of the CDR3: TGTGCCAGCAGCCGGGTCCCGGGCGCCGGGGAGCTGTTTTTT. The V and J genes are TRBV6-4 and TRBJ2-2; D ambiguous. From germline, CDR1 is MRHNA and CDR2 SNTAGT. The V gene lost 6 bases and the J gene lost 6 bases, with 14 bases spanning the gap. The CDR3 loop spans 14 amino acids.

The rearrangement joins TRBV6-1 to TRBJ1-2, with a weak D call TRBD1 (6 bases). The CDR3 has 13 amino acids. Germline V lookup: CDR1 MNHNS, CDR2 SASEGT. The V end was cut by 1 base, the J end by 4 bases, with 7 bases between. The CDR3 loop reads CASSEVQGYGYTF. The CDR3, as DNA: TGTGCCAGCAGTGAAGTACAGGGCTATGGCTACACCTTC.

This chain links TRBV28 with TRBJ2-7, with 8 bases that match TRBD2. The CDR3 loop spans 14 amino acids. Per the germline V gene, CDR1 is MDHEN and CDR2 is SYDVKM. The ends lost 5 bases at V and 5 bases at J; junction bases unmatched: 8. The CDR3 reads CASSPPGLAHEQYF. The CDR3 region has the DNA TGTGCCAGCAGTCCTCCCGGACTAGCCCACGAGCAGTACTTC.

The genes are TRBV29-1 and TRBJ2-3; TRBD1 might be the D (5 bases). V dropped 4 bases and J dropped 4 bases, with 12 bases sitting between them. CDR1 is SQVTM, CDR2 ANQGSEA, per germline. The length of the CDR3 is 13 residues. DNA for the CDR3: TGCAGCGTTGTGGTCAGGGAAGCAGATACGCAGTATTTT. Encoded protein: CSVVVREADTQYF.